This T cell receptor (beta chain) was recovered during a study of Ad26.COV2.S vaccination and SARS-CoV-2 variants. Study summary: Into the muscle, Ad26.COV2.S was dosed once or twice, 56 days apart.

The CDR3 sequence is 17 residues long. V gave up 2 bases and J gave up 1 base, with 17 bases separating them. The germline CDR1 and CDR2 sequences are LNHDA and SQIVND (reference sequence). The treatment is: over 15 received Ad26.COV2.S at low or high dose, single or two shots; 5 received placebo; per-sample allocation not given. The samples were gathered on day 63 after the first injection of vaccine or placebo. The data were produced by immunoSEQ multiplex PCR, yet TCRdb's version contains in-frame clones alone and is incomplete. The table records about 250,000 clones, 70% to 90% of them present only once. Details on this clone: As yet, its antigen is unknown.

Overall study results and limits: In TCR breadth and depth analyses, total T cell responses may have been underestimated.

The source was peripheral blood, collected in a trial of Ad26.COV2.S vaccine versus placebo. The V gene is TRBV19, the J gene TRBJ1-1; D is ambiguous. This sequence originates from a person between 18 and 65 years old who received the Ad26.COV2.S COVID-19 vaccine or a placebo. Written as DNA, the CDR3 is TGTGCCAGTAGTATATCCGCATATACCCTTACGAACACTGAAGCTTTCTTT. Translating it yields CASSISAYTLTNTEAFF.